The following is a T cell receptor (beta chain) sequence with its context. The record originates from a study of technical replicates of blood from a few donors. V shed 4 bases and J shed 5 bases, with 16 bases lying between them. The CDR3 covers 14 residues. CDR1 and CDR2 (germline): SGHTS, YDEGEE. Profiled with immunoSEQ multiplex PCR; TCRdb holds only in-frame clones, not every one. The sample has over 60,000 clones; about 90% are singletons. This TCR was sampled from a human donor in good health. Some clones in this sample may be carry-over from other donors' samples. The chain has TRBV5-8 and TRBJ2-7; tentatively, D is TRBD2 (6 bases). The source material was PBMCs. The CDR3 coding sequence is TGTGCCAGCAGCGTCTCCGGGGGTTCCCACGAGCAGTACTTC. This codes for CASSVSGGSHEQYF.